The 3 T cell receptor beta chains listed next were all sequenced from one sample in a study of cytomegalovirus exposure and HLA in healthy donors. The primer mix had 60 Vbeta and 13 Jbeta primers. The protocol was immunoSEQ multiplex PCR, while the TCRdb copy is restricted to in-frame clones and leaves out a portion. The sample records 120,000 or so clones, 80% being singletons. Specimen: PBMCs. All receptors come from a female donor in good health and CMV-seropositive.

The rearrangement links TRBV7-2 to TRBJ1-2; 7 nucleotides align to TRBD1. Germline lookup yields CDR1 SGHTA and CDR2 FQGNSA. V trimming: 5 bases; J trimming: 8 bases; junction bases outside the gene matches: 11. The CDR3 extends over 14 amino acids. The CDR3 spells CASSTEGTALGYTF. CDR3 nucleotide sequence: TGTGCCAGCAGCACTGAAGGGACAGCCCTCGGCTACACCTTC.

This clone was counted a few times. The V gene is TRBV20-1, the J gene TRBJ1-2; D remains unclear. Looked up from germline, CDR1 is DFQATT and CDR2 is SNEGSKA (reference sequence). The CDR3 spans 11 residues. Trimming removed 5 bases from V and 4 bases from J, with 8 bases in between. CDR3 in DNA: TGCAGTGCTCCCGAGGCCTATGGCTACACCTTC. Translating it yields CSAPEAYGYTF.

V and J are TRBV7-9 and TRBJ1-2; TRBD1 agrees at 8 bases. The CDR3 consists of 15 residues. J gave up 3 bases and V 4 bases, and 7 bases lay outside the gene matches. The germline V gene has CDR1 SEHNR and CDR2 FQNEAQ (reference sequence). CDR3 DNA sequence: TGTGCCAGCAGCTCGCCAGACAGGGGCCACTATGGCTACACCTTC. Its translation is CASSSPDRGHYGYTF.